The sequence of this TCR beta chain was determined in a study of Ad26.COV2.S vaccination and SARS-CoV-2 variants. Looking at the study overall: Recipients of Ad26.COV2.S got it intramuscularly, once or twice 56 days apart. Study outcomes and limitations: Placebo recipients and vaccine recipients were similar in non-spike TCR breadth. Reported post-vaccination CD8+ and CD4+ T cell responses to spike showed substantial breadth.

This CDR3 has 13 residues. Trimming took off 1 base at V and 6 bases at J, with 7 bases between the two ends. The germline gives CDR1 SGHTA, CDR2 FQGNSA. Note on this clone: Its antigen remains unidentified.

Data came from immunoSEQ multiplex PCR; TCRdb stores just in-frame clones and leaves some out. The sample consists of hundreds of thousands of clones, 80% to 90% of them appearing once. Treatment defined: over 15 received Ad26.COV2.S at low or high dose, single or two shots; about 5 received placebo; per-sample allocation not given. Specimen acquisition occurred on day 63 following the initial vaccine or placebo injection. The chain employs TRBV7-2 and TRBJ2-4; D remains unclear. The source is a person aged 18-60 years who received the Ad26.COV2.S COVID-19 vaccine or a placebo. Specimen: peripheral blood, collected in a trial of Ad26.COV2.S vaccine versus placebo. The CDR3 protein is CASSLDELNIQYF. CDR3 coding DNA: TGTGCCAGCAGCTTAGATGAGCTAAACATTCAGTACTTC.